What follows are 15 T cell receptor beta chains derived from one specimen sequenced in a study of chemoradiotherapy in HPV16-positive cancers. This table comes from immunoSEQ multiplex PCR, and its TCRdb copy is limited to in-frame clones, with some not included. This table has tens of thousands of clones, just over 90% appearing once. The specimen was blood, collected from a patient who underwent chemoradiotherapy. The receptors stem from a human donor with HPV-associated anogenital cancer.

This rearrangement joins TRBV5-1 to TRBJ1-1; no firm D call. CDR1 and CDR2 from the germline V gene are SGHRS and YFSETQ. Trimming cost V 1 base and J 3 bases, with 10 bases left between them. The CDR3 is 14 residues long. This CDR3 is CASSLLGRDTEAFF. CDR3 nucleotides: TGCGCCAGCAGCTTGCTGGGGAGGGACACTGAAGCTTTCTTT.

The sample holds one count of this clone. The rearrangement links TRBV30 to TRBJ1-3, with D tentatively TRBD1 (5 bases). CDR3 length: 14 amino acids. From germline, CDR1 is GTSNPN and CDR2 SVGIG (reference sequence). V lost 1 base, J lost 8 bases, and 15 bases lay in between. The CDR3 DNA reads TGTGCCTGGAGTGGCCGGTGGCGAGGGGACACCATATATTTT. This translates into CAWSGRWRGDTIYF. Together with reference TRBV30 and TRBJ1-3, the CDR3 gives the full variable domain: SQTIHQWPATLVQPVGSPLSLECTVEGTSNPNLYWYRQAAGRGLQLLFYSVGIGQISSEVPQNLSASRPQDRQFILSSKKLLLSDSGFYLCAWSGRWRGDTIYFGEGSWLTVV.

The genes are TRBV5-4 and TRBJ2-3; 14 nucleotides agree with TRBD2. V was clipped by 4 bases and J by 7 bases; unmatched bases: 5. This CDR3 is built from 15 residues. Germline V lookup: CDR1 SGHNT, CDR2 YYREEE (reference sequence). DNA for the CDR3: TGTGCCAGCAGCCTGACTAGCGGGGGGGCGCATACGCAGTATTTT. Its translation: CASSLTSGGAHTQYF.

The DNA for the CDR3 is TGTGCCAGCAGCTTAGGTGTATCACCGCACTACGAGCAGTACTTC. Residues: CASSLGVSPHYEQYF. The V call is TRBV7-2, the J call TRBJ2-7; D ambiguous. The CDR3 contains 15 residues. V lost 1 base to trimming and J lost 3 bases, with 13 bases between them. Germline CDR1 and CDR2: SGHTA and FQGNSA.

The chain recombines TRBV27 with TRBJ2-7, with TRBD2 matching over 8 bases. Germline CDR1 is MNHEY and CDR2 is SMNVEV (reference sequence). V trimming: 0 bases; J trimming: 4 bases; junction bases outside the gene matches: 8. The CDR3 is 16 residues long. As DNA, the CDR3 is TGTGCCAGCAGTTTATCGGCGGGAGGAATTATTTACGAGCAGTACTTC. It yields the protein CASSLSAGGIIYEQYF.

The rearrangement uses TRBV7-9 and TRBJ1-2, with D maybe TRBD1 (6 bases). CDR3 size: 13 residues. The germline V and J ends were trimmed by 5 bases and 4 bases, with 11 bases remaining between them. Germline CDR1 SEHNR, CDR2 FQNEAQ (reference sequence). The CDR3 region is CASSQGTGYGYTF. The CDR3 coding sequence is TGTGCCAGCAGCCAGGGGACCGGCTATGGCTACACCTTC.

V usage is TRBV19 and J usage is TRBJ2-1; 7 bases map to TRBD1. This CDR3 has 14 amino acids. Trimming cost V 7 bases and J 10 bases; bases outside gene matches: 13. The germline CDR1 and CDR2 sequences are LNHDA and SQIVND (reference sequence). The DNA for the CDR3 is TGTGCCAGTATCTCAGAAGGGGGCCTGGGAGAGCAGTTCTTC. Translated, it gives CASISEGGLGEQFF. The whole variable domain, remainder taken from reference TRBV19 and TRBJ2-1, is DGGITQSPKYLFRKEGQNVTLSCEQNLNHDAMYWYRQDPGQGLRLIYYSQIVNDFQKGDIAEGYSVSREKKESFPLTVTSAQKNPTAFYLCASISEGGLGEQFFGPGTRLTVL.

The V and J genes are TRBV9 and TRBJ2-3; 14 bases are a match to TRBD2. Germline V gene sequence: CDR1 SGDLS, CDR2 YYNGEE. V lost 3 bases to trimming and J lost 5 bases; unmatched junction nucleotides: 5. This CDR3 is built from 16 residues. The CDR3 bases are TGTGCCAGCAGCGGACTAGCGGGGGGGCCTGGAGATACGCAGTATTTT. This codes for CASSGLAGGPGDTQYF.

The chain is built from TRBV5-4 and TRBJ2-7; 14 nucleotides agree with TRBD2. V dropped 0 bases and J dropped 4; count of bases not matched to a gene: 0. The CDR3 consists of 15 residues. Germline CDR1 SGHNT, CDR2 YYREEE (reference sequence). CDR3 DNA sequence: TGTGCCAGCAGCTTGGGACTAGCGGGAGGGTACGAGCAGTACTTC. It translates to CASSLGLAGGYEQYF. The full variable domain, rest sourced from reference TRBV5-4 and TRBJ2-7, is ETGVTQSPTHLIKTRGQQVTLRCSSQSGHNTVSWYQQALGQGPQFIFQYYREEENGRGNFPPRFSGLQFPNYSSELNVNALELDDSALYLCASSLGLAGGYEQYFGPGTRLTVT.

This chain uses TRBV9 with TRBJ2-5; D may be TRBD2 (7 bases). Trimming took 0 bases from V and 1 from J, leaving 13 bases between them. The CDR3 covers 16 residues. Germline lookup yields CDR1 SGDLS and CDR2 YYNGEE. CDR3 amino acids: CASSVVGGGLQETQYF. The CDR3 nucleotides read TGTGCCAGCAGCGTAGTAGGCGGGGGCCTCCAAGAGACCCAGTACTTC.

The J gene is TRBJ2-2, the V gene TRBV11-1; D is tentatively TRBD1 or TRBD2 (5 bases each). The V end was cut by 5 bases, the J end by 2 bases, with 15 bases between. CDR1 SGHAT and CDR2 FQDESV come from the germline V gene (reference sequence). The CDR3 is 16 amino acids. The CDR3 DNA reads as TGTGCCAGCAGCGCCGGGACGATACGTAACACCGGGGAGCTGTTTTTT. Its translation is CASSAGTIRNTGELFF.

The V gene is TRBV25-1, the J gene TRBJ1-2; D may be TRBD1 (6 bases). This CDR3 contains 15 residues. Germline V lookup: CDR1 MGHDK, CDR2 SYGVNS. V was trimmed by 1 base and J by 7 bases, leaving 16 bases between them. The CDR3 DNA follows: TGTGCCAGCAGTGAATGGGGGCAGACGTCTCGTGGCTACACCTTC. It specifies CASSEWGQTSRGYTF.

The chain uses TRBV4-2 and TRBJ2-2, with D hard to call. The ends were cut back, 0 bases at V and 5 bases at J, with 13 bases in the middle. This CDR3 region has 16 residues. The germline gives CDR1 LGHNA, CDR2 YNFKEQ. The CDR3 nucleotides are TGTGCCAGCAGCCAAGATAGCCCGGTCCCAACCGGGGAGCTGTTTTTT. Protein: CASSQDSPVPTGELFF.

The chain employs TRBV19 and TRBJ2-1, with 11 bases fitting TRBD1. Unmatched junction bases numbered 6, after V lost 6 bases and J lost 2 bases. Germline lookup yields CDR1 LNHDA and CDR2 SQIVND (reference sequence). CDR3 length: 16 residues. The CDR3 DNA reads TGTGCCAGTAGCCATCTGGGACAGGGGGCCTACAATGAGCAGTTCTTC. It yields the protein CASSHLGQGAYNEQFF. Variable domain in full (rest from reference TRBV19 and TRBJ2-1): DGGITQSPKYLFRKEGQNVTLSCEQNLNHDAMYWYRQDPGQGLRLIYYSQIVNDFQKGDIAEGYSVSREKKESFPLTVTSAQKNPTAFYLCASSHLGQGAYNEQFFGPGTRLTVL.

J is TRBJ2-3 and V is TRBV4-2, with 13 bases aligning to TRBD2. V shed 5 bases, J shed 4 bases, and the junction held 12 bases outside the gene matches. CDR1 is LGHNA, CDR2 YNFKEQ, per germline. The CDR3 covers 18 residues. CDR3 sequence reads: CASSSTSGGASTPDTQYF. The CDR3 DNA reads as TGTGCCAGCAGCTCCACTAGCGGGGGGGCCTCTACACCAGATACGCAGTATTTT.